A single sample gave rise to the 25 T cell receptor beta chains below, sequenced in a study of T cell responses to AZD1222 COVID-19 vaccine (dated by TCRdb to the early 2020s). The sample's time point label is to be understood as: about 28 days (+/-7) after the second vaccine dose. The library came from the immunoSEQ multiplex PCR assay. TCRdb obtained this table from immuneACCESS and retained in-frame rearrangements with V and J assigned. These tables miss some clones; where compared with another copy, unresolved V genes account for less than half of the shortfall, and the remainder is unexplained. Recorded for this sample are about 130,000 clones; about 88% of them occurred a single time. The top ten clonotypes cover over 8% of the sample. The sequencing used peripheral blood, collected 28 days after the second AZD1222 dose. The receptors were sampled from an adult who received the AZD1222 COVID-19 vaccine.

The chain employs TRBV6-1 and TRBJ2-1; 9 bases agree with TRBD2. Germline V gene lookup returns CDR1 MNHNS and CDR2 SASEGT. The CDR3 extends over 13 amino acids. Trimming at V came to 6 bases and at J to 8 bases, leaving 5 bases not matched to a gene. The CDR3 nucleotides read TGTGCCAGCAGGGGTAGCGGGAGTCATGAGCAGTTCTTC. It encodes CASRGSGSHEQFF.

The chain has TRBV11-2 and TRBJ2-1; the match to TRBD2 covers 7 bases. The CDR3 sequence is 14 residues long. From germline, CDR1 is SGHAT and CDR2 FQNNGV. V shed 1 base and J 8 bases; nucleotides not matched to a gene: 5. The CDR3 region is CASSLGAGADEQFF. As DNA, the CDR3 is TGTGCCAGCAGCTTAGGGGCGGGAGCGGATGAGCAGTTCTTC.

The chain is built from TRBV15 and TRBJ2-3, with TRBD2 identical over 9 bases. The junction had 4 bases not matched to a gene; V was cut back by 0 bases and J by 0 bases. Germline V gene lookup returns CDR1 LNHNV and CDR2 YYDKDF (reference sequence). The CDR3 has 17 residues. The CDR3 DNA follows: TGTGCCACCAGCAGAGATTATCTAGCGGGGAGCACAGATACGCAGTATTTT. The encoded protein is CATSRDYLAGSTDTQYF.

The chain employs TRBV7-9 and TRBJ2-7, with D unresolved. Germline V gene lookup returns CDR1 SEHNR and CDR2 FQNEAQ (reference sequence). The V and J ends lost 5 bases and 2 bases respectively, with 10 bases between them. The CDR3 runs to 13 residues. The CDR3 here is CASSPPHTYEQYF. DNA of the CDR3: TGTGCCAGCAGCCCCCCGCATACCTACGAGCAGTACTTC.

This clone was counted a few times. The gene calls are TRBV28 and TRBJ1-1, with a tentative D call TRBD1 (6 bases). V was pared by 8 bases and J by 2 bases, with 15 bases between. The CDR3 spans 14 residues. In germline, CDR1 is MDHEN, CDR2 SYDVKM. CDR3 in DNA: TGTGCCAGCCCCGCGGCGGGGGGCAACACTGAAGCTTTCTTT. Amino acid sequence: CASPAAGGNTEAFF.

This chain links TRBV30 with TRBJ2-7; tentative D call: TRBD1 (7 bases). The CDR3 consists of 15 residues. CDR1 and CDR2 (germline): GTSNPN, SVGIG (reference sequence). V lost 0 bases and J 1 base, leaving 13 bases between the germline ends. CDR3 loop: CAWSVGAGGSYEQYF. The CDR3 DNA reads TGTGCCTGGAGTGTCGGGGCAGGGGGGTCCTACGAGCAGTACTTC.

The V gene is TRBV12-3 or TRBV12-4, the J gene TRBJ2-5; a weak D match, TRBD2 (6 bases). V was shortened by 6 bases and J by 7 bases, with 15 bases between the two germline ends. This CDR3 is 13 amino acids long. CDR3 DNA sequence: TGTGCCAGCAGCCTAGGGACTGATCGGACCCAGTACTTC. Translated, it gives CASSLGTDRTQYF.

The chain is built from TRBV7-2 and TRBJ2-1, with no clear D. The CDR3 contains 14 residues. The germline CDR1 and CDR2 sequences are SGHTA and FQGNSA. V shed 1 base and J shed 6 bases, with 10 bases lying between them. The CDR3 loop is CASSLGVGINEQFF. The DNA of the CDR3 is TGTGCCAGCAGCTTAGGTGTAGGAATCAATGAGCAGTTCTTC.

The gene calls are TRBV10-3 and TRBJ2-5, with D possibly being TRBD2 (5 bases). Germline CDR1 and CDR2: ENHRY and SYGVKD. The CDR3 runs 14 residues. V was cut by 3 bases and J by 3 bases, with 11 bases left in between. Here the CDR3 DNA reads TGTGCCATCAGTGATGAGGGATTGAAAGAGACCCAGTACTTC. Amino acids: CAISDEGLKETQYF.

The chain has TRBV5-1 and TRBJ1-1; D remains unclear. V lost 1 base, J lost 4 bases, and 14 bases lay in between. The CDR3 contains 15 residues. Germline loops: CDR1 SGHRS, CDR2 YFSETQ. The CDR3 DNA reads as TGCGCCAGCAGCTTGTCTTTTTACAGTGGCACTGAAGCTTTCTTT. Translation: CASSLSFYSGTEAFF.

The table lists this clone with a few counts. The chain uses TRBV19 and TRBJ2-7; D is possibly TRBD1 (6 bases). The CDR3 extends over 14 amino acids. The V end lost 5 bases, the J end lost 2 bases, and 13 bases lay between the germline ends. Looked up from germline, CDR1 is LNHDA and CDR2 is SQIVND (reference sequence). CDR3 coding DNA: TGTGCCAGTAGTTCTACAGGGCACCCCTACGAGCAGTACTTC. As protein: CASSSTGHPYEQYF. Full variable domain (missing parts from reference TRBV19 and TRBJ2-7): DGGITQSPKYLFRKEGQNVTLSCEQNLNHDAMYWYRQDPGQGLRLIYYSQIVNDFQKGDIAEGYSVSREKKESFPLTVTSAQKNPTAFYLCASSSTGHPYEQYFGPGTRLTVT.

The V call is TRBV11-2, the J call TRBJ1-4, with D uncertain. CDR3 length: 16 residues. Deletions cut 5 bases from V and 7 bases from J, with 20 bases between. Germline CDR1 SGHAT, CDR2 FQNNGV. This CDR3 is CASSRNTGIRGEKLFF. In nucleotides, the CDR3 is TGTGCCAGCAGCCGAAACACCGGGATTCGAGGTGAAAAACTGTTTTTT.

This clone was observed once. The rearrangement uses TRBV5-1 and TRBJ2-3; the match to TRBD2 covers 12 bases. The CDR3 has 16 residues. Germline values: CDR1 SGHRS, CDR2 YFSETQ. Trimming took 4 bases from V and 7 from J; bases not matched to a gene: 10. The CDR3, as DNA: TGCGCCAGCAGCCTAGGGACTAGCGGGCCCGGTAATACGCAGTATTTT. As protein: CASSLGTSGPGNTQYF.

The genes are TRBV18 and TRBJ1-5; D gene uncertain. The CDR3 extends over 15 amino acids. The V gene lost 4 bases and the J gene lost 6 bases, with 16 bases spanning the gap. CDR1 and CDR2 (germline): KGHSH, LQKENI. The DNA for the CDR3 is TGTGCCAGCTCACGGGGAGACCAGTTGACTCAGCCCCAGCATTTT. This codes for CASSRGDQLTQPQHF. The complete variable domain, with remaining parts taken from reference TRBV18 and TRBJ1-5, reads NAGVMQNPRHLVRRRGQEARLRCSPMKGHSHVYWYRQLPEEGLKFMVYLQKENIIDESGMPKERFSAEFPKEGPSILRIQQVVRGDSAAYFCASSRGDQLTQPQHFGDGTRLSIL.

This clone was recorded only once. The chain uses TRBV7-2 and TRBJ1-1; the D gene is possibly TRBD1 (5 bases). The CDR3 is made up of 16 amino acids. V was shortened by 5 bases and J by 5 bases, with 21 bases between the two germline ends. Germline values: CDR1 SGHTA, CDR2 FQGNSA. The CDR3: CASSTPYGGVGTEAFF. The DNA for the CDR3 is TGTGCCAGCAGCACTCCCTACGGAGGGGTGGGGACTGAAGCTTTCTTT.

V gene TRBV4-3 combines with J gene TRBJ2-3, with 9 bases lining up with TRBD2. CDR3 length: 17 residues. Germline values: CDR1 LGHNA, CDR2 YSLEER. V dropped 0 bases and J dropped 5; count of bases not matched to a gene: 9. CDR3 DNA sequence: TGCGCCAGCAGCCAAGATAGGCGGGGGGGCCGTGGAGATACGCAGTATTTT. It encodes CASSQDRRGGRGDTQYF.

This sequence joins TRBV12-3 or TRBV12-4 and TRBJ1-2; no firm D call. CDR3 length: 13 residues. V dropped 9 bases and J dropped 10 bases, with 21 bases sitting between them. In DNA form, the CDR3 reads TGTGCCAGTGACAAAAGTGGGAATTCGGACTACACCTTC. Protein product: CASDKSGNSDYTF.

This clone was seen a handful of times. The genes are TRBV7-9 and TRBJ2-5, with TRBD2 matching 7 bases. CDR1 and CDR2 (germline): SEHNR, FQNEAQ (reference sequence). The CDR3 loop spans 17 amino acids. V shed 1 base, J shed 4 bases, and the junction held 12 bases outside the gene matches. CDR3 sequence reads: CASSLGTTGREVETQYF. CDR3 coding DNA: TGTGCCAGCAGCTTAGGGACTACGGGCCGGGAGGTAGAGACCCAGTACTTC.

This chain joins TRBV30 and TRBJ1-2; tentative D call: TRBD1 (5 bases). There are 15 residues in the CDR3. Germline CDR1 and CDR2: GTSNPN and SVGIG (reference sequence). Trimming cost V 4 bases and J 0 bases, with 15 bases left between them. CDR3 coding DNA: TGTGCCTGGAAGGGGTGGGGGACGGCTAACTATGGCTACACCTTC. This translates into CAWKGWGTANYGYTF.

The gene calls are TRBV19 and TRBJ1-2; tentatively, D is TRBD1 (5 bases). V was cut by 3 bases and J by 2 bases, with 10 bases left in between. The CDR3 is 14 amino acids. The germline gives CDR1 LNHDA, CDR2 SQIVND (reference sequence). The CDR3 loop reads CASSIRDLNYGYTF. For the CDR3, the DNA is TGTGCCAGTAGTATTCGGGACCTGAACTATGGCTACACCTTC.

CDR3 protein: CASSLGTANQPQHF. The CDR3 DNA is TGCGCCAGCAGCTTGGGTACGGCCAATCAGCCCCAGCATTTT. J is TRBJ1-5 and V is TRBV5-1; no firm D call. Trimming removed 0 bases at V and 3 bases at J, with 7 bases between. This CDR3 is 14 amino acids long. From germline, CDR1 is SGHRS and CDR2 YFSETQ.

The chain combines TRBV7-9 with TRBJ1-1; D gene ambiguous. Germline CDR1 and CDR2: SEHNR and FQNEAQ (reference sequence). With 1 base removed from V and 1 base from J, the gap between germline ends came to 4 bases. The CDR3 is 13 residues long. CDR3 region: CASSLDTNTEAFF. The DNA for the CDR3 is TGTGCCAGCAGCTTAGATACGAACACTGAAGCTTTCTTT.

The chain couples TRBV3-1 (or the pseudogene TRBV3-2) to TRBJ1-1; the D is unclear. The CDR3 has 17 amino acids. The germline CDR1 and CDR2 sequences are LGHDT and YNNKEL (reference sequence). V lost 0 bases and J 1 base, leaving 15 bases between the germline ends. The CDR3 DNA reads as TGTGCCAGCAGCCAAGATCCGGCTCCTTCCGAGAACACTGAAGCTTTCTTT. This codes for CASSQDPAPSENTEAFF.

The genes are TRBV30 and TRBJ1-6; D is unresolved. The CDR3 is 13 residues long. From germline, CDR1 is GTSNPN and CDR2 SVGIG (reference sequence). V gave up 0 bases and J gave up 5 bases, with 5 bases separating them. The CDR3 loop reads CAWSVSDNSPLHF. The CDR3, as DNA: TGTGCCTGGAGTGTTTCGGATAATTCACCCCTCCACTTT. Looking up the rest from reference TRBV30 and TRBJ1-6 gives the full variable domain: SQTIHQWPATLVQPVGSPLSLECTVEGTSNPNLYWYRQAAGRGLQLLFYSVGIGQISSEVPQNLSASRPQDRQFILSSKKLLLSDSGFYLCAWSVSDNSPLHFGNGTRLTVT.

The rearrangement uses TRBV19 and TRBJ1-3; D is unresolved. CDR1 is LNHDA, CDR2 SQIVND, per germline (reference sequence). The CDR3 runs to 11 residues. Trimming took 6 bases from V and 7 from J, leaving 7 bases between them. This CDR3 is CASRGSNTIYF. DNA for the CDR3: TGTGCCAGTAGGGGGTCGAACACCATATATTTT.